A single sample gave rise to the 13 T cell receptor beta chains below, sequenced in a study of response to subunit inactivated influenza vaccine. MiXCR, run by TCRdb on the RT-PCR reads, gives a single entry per CDR3 protein. The sample lists a few hundred thousand distinct CDR3 sequences; about 14% were seen once. The sequenced sample was PBMCs from blood, obtained 11 to 12 days after vaccination. These receptors came from a man aged 50 or older who received an inactivated influenza vaccine.

CDR3 in amino acids: CASSRLTGTSGSNTGELFF. The CDR3, as DNA: TGCGCCAGCAGCCGCTTGACCGGGACTAGCGGGAGCAACACCGGGGAGCTGTTTTTT. The V gene is TRBV4-3, the J gene TRBJ2-2; TRBD2 agrees at 14 bases. This CDR3 has 19 amino acids. Germline CDR1 LGHNA, CDR2 YSLEER. V lost 4 bases to trimming and J lost 2 bases; unmatched junction nucleotides: 9.

The chain has TRBV6-9 and TRBJ1-2; 7 bases map to TRBD1. Germline CDR1 reads MNHGY; CDR2 reads SVAAGI. The CDR3 is 14 residues long. After removal of 6 bases from V and 4 bases from J, the junction contained 8 bases not matched to a gene. In DNA, the CDR3 is TGTGCCAGCAGAGCAGGGGGGCGGACCTATGGCTACACCTTC. Translation: CASRAGGRTYGYTF.

This clonotype occurred many times. This sequence joins TRBV20-1 and TRBJ2-7, with D maybe TRBD2 (6 bases). In germline, CDR1 is DFQATT, CDR2 SNEGSKA (reference sequence). This CDR3 has 14 amino acids. Trimming pared 0 bases from V and 5 bases from J, leaving 14 bases between. The CDR3 sequence: CSARDKEGINEQYF. Written as DNA, the CDR3 is TGCAGTGCTAGAGATAAGGAGGGCATCAACGAGCAGTACTTC.

In this sample, this clonotype turned up a few times. The chain links TRBV6-6 to TRBJ1-1; possibly TRBD1 for D (6 bases). CDR3 length equals 13 residues. Trimming stripped 7 bases from V and 6 bases from J, with 15 bases between. Germline V gene data show CDR1 as MNHNY and CDR2 as SVGAGI (reference sequence). CDR3 protein: CASNEGGRPEAFF. The CDR3 DNA sequence: TGTGCCAGCAACGAAGGGGGGAGGCCTGAAGCTTTCTTT.

At least ten counts were recorded for this clonotype. V is TRBV4-3 and J is TRBJ1-5; no firm D call. In germline, CDR1 is LGHNA, CDR2 YSLEER. V lost 0 bases and J 7 bases, leaving 16 bases between the germline ends. The CDR3 covers 16 residues. For the CDR3, the DNA is TGCGCCAGCAGCCAAGATTACGGAGGTACCGGACAGCCCCAGCATTTT. This translates into CASSQDYGGTGQPQHF.

This chain connects TRBV5-1 to TRBJ2-5; D uncertain. CDR3 length equals 16 residues. Trimming stripped 4 bases from V and 1 base from J, with 17 bases between. The germline gives CDR1 SGHRS, CDR2 YFSETQ. The chain's CDR3 is CASSALGAGRQETQYF. CDR3 sequence (DNA): TGCGCCAGCAGCGCATTAGGCGCAGGTCGCCAAGAGACCCAGTACTTC.

This clonotype was observed a few times. The chain is built from TRBV7-9 and TRBJ2-7; D gene ambiguous. Trimming cost V 5 bases and J 7 bases, with 18 bases left between them. From germline, CDR1 is SEHNR and CDR2 FQNEAQ (reference sequence). The CDR3 length is 14 residues. The CDR3 sequence: CASSRQAWVGEQYF. For the CDR3, the DNA is TGTGCCAGCAGCCGACAAGCATGGGTTGGAGAGCAGTACTTC.

This clonotype was seen only a few times. This sequence joins TRBV14 and TRBJ2-2; 8 nucleotides match TRBD1. V dropped 2 bases and J dropped 7; count of bases not matched to a gene: 6. This CDR3 has 15 amino acids. Germline V gene data show CDR1 as SGHDN and CDR2 as FVKESK. The CDR3 sequence is CASSQWTGFGGELFF. The CDR3 DNA reads TGTGCCAGCAGCCAATGGACAGGGTTTGGCGGGGAGCTGTTTTTT.

V usage is TRBV5-1 and J usage is TRBJ2-7, with TRBD2 identical over 12 bases. The length of the CDR3 is 16 residues. The J segment lost 0 bases and the V segment lost 4 bases, leaving 5 bases of the junction unmatched. The germline V gene has CDR1 SGHRS and CDR2 YFSETQ. The CDR3 DNA is TGCGCCAGCAGCGCACTGACTAGCGGGAGCTCCTACGAGCAGTACTTC. Amino acid sequence: CASSALTSGSSYEQYF.

The chain couples TRBV7-9 to TRBJ2-7; 9 bases are shared with TRBD1. Germline V lookup: CDR1 SEHNR, CDR2 FQNEAQ (reference sequence). V lost 3 bases and J lost 5; bases outside the gene matches: 5. This CDR3 has 14 residues. The CDR3 DNA reads as TGTGCCAGCAGCTTCCGGGACAGGGTCAACGAGCAGTACTTC. Protein: CASSFRDRVNEQYF.

This clonotype has more than one count but fewer than ten. The V call is TRBV20-1, the J call TRBJ2-7; 7 bases match TRBD1. The CDR3 runs to 14 residues. Germline V gene lookup returns CDR1 DFQATT and CDR2 SNEGSKA (reference sequence). Trimming took 3 bases from V and 0 from J; bases not matched to a gene: 5. The CDR3 reads CSARRQGISYEQYF. The CDR3 DNA follows: TGCAGTGCTAGGCGACAGGGTATCTCCTACGAGCAGTACTTC.

This clonotype has a handful of counts. V and J are TRBV28 and TRBJ2-2; a possible D gene is TRBD1 (6 bases). Trimming shortened V by 5 bases and J by 6 bases, and 16 bases separated the two germline ends. Germline V gene sequence: CDR1 MDHEN, CDR2 SYDVKM. The CDR3 totals 15 residues. CDR3 DNA sequence: TGTGCCAGCAGTCTAGTTAGGGGGAGTTCCGGGGAGCTGTTTTTT. It specifies CASSLVRGSSGELFF.

The gene calls are TRBV5-1 and TRBJ1-2; D ambiguous. CDR3 length equals 14 residues. Looked up from germline, CDR1 is SGHRS and CDR2 is YFSETQ. The V and J ends lost 5 bases and 3 bases respectively, with 14 bases between them. CDR3 sequence: CASSPREADYGYTF. The CDR3 DNA follows: TGCGCCAGCAGTCCTAGGGAGGCGGACTATGGCTACACCTTC.